The sequence of this TCR beta chain was determined in a study of CD8 T cells in ankylosing spondylitis (dated by TCRdb to about 2017). Study-wide context: To find TCR variants linked to disease, the study profiled T cell receptor beta repertoires in ankylosing spondylitis patients and healthy donors. The full study cohort was made up of about two dozen ankylosing spondylitis patients and 108 healthy donors. Peripheral blood was sampled, and synovial fluid was additionally collected from ankylosing spondylitis patients.

This clonotype was observed a few times. Its target antigen remains unknown. Base qualities are not provided; no much larger clone lies one nucleotide away. The sequencing machine was an Illumina HiSeq 2500. Quantitative 5'-RACE with molecular barcodes was used to prepare TCR beta libraries. The paper's data handling went like this. A new computational method, built on a probabilistic model of VDJ rearrangement, was used to identify disease-linked TCR variants. TCRdb trimmed the raw reads at Q25, called clones with MiXCR and kept productive beta chains. Rows matching on CDR3 protein sequence are summarized as one entry with the most common DNA and genes. These V and J calls originate from TCRdb's pipeline instead of the authors' own analysis. The sample table contains 670,000 or so distinct CDR3 sequences; only one count was recorded for around 19% of them. The leading ten clones occupy around 19% of the sample.

The study at large found these results: A TCR beta motif of eight highly homologous amino acid variants appeared characteristic of blood from ankylosing spondylitis patients. Some motif variants had previously been reported in the synovial fluid and blood of reactive arthritis patients, which suggests shared mechanisms of disease initiation. The disease-linked clones were reported as significantly enriched in matched synovial fluid samples from ankylosing spondylitis patients. The disease-linked clones had a CD8+ phenotype and were found at relatively low frequencies in peripheral blood.

The CDR3 runs 14 amino acids, cysteine and phenylalanine included. Only the CDR3 DNA stays, 42 bases, in frame from base 1. Based on the germline V gene, the CDR1 and CDR2 sequences are MGHRA and YSYEKL. Trimming accounts for 3 bases at V and 7 bases at J, while the number of junction bases matched to no gene is 2. The sequenced sample was blood, either unsorted or a sorted T cell fraction (not recorded which). The rearrangement joined TRBV4-1 to TRBJ2-7; a stretch of 14 junction bases matches TRBD2. The TCR comes from a male donor with ankylosing spondylitis. The DNA sequence follows: TGCGCCAGCAGCCACGGGACTAGCGGGAGAGAGCAGTACTTC. This gives the protein CASSHGTSGREQYF.